A single sample is the source of the 22 T cell receptor beta chains below, sequenced in a study of CD8 T cells in Susac syndrome. An amount of RNA that ranged from roughly 0.45 to 1 ug was reverse transcribed with random hexamers. Each CDR3 protein gets one entry after TCRdb re-called the immunoSEQ multiplex PCR reads with MiXCR. The data hold about 300,000 distinct CDR3 sequences, with approximately 85% observed a single time. Sequences were obtained from CD8+ T cells from PBMCs. These receptors came from a human donor with multiple sclerosis.

A few counts support this clonotype. The V and J genes are TRBV7-8 and TRBJ2-7; D gene ambiguous. This CDR3 has 17 residues. Trimming pared 4 bases from V and 3 bases from J, leaving 22 bases between. Germline V gives CDR1 SGHVS, CDR2 FQNEAQ. CDR3 nucleotides: TGTGCCAGCAGCTCTATCCCGGGCCCTACTGCGGACTACGAGCAGTACTTC. Protein: CASSSIPGPTADYEQYF.

The V call is TRBV10-1, the J call TRBJ2-2; D tentatively fits TRBD1 or TRBD2 (5 bases each). CDR3 length: 13 amino acids. V was trimmed by 2 bases and J by 6 bases, leaving 7 bases between them. Germline V gene data show CDR1 as WNHNN and CDR2 as SYGVQD (reference sequence). CDR3 nucleotides: TGCGCCAGCAGTGAGATGGGGGCCGGGGAGCTGTTTTTT. This sequence encodes CASSEMGAGELFF.

With respect to this clonotype: One junction end does not reproduce the germline sequence, and a read error may be involved. The rearrangement joins TRBV10-3 to TRBJ2-7; 7 bases align to TRBD1. This CDR3 spans 13 amino acids. Germline lookup yields CDR1 ENHRY and CDR2 SYGVKD. The CDR3 is CTILGQVPYEQYF. The DNA for the CDR3 is TGTACCATCCTTGGACAGGTACCCTACGAGCAGTACTTC.

V and J are TRBV7-9 and TRBJ1-1; D may be TRBD1 (5 bases). Trimming stripped 1 base from V and 5 bases from J, with 14 bases between. The CDR3 runs to 15 residues. Germline CDR1 is SEHNR and CDR2 is FQNEAQ (reference sequence). The CDR3 loop is CASSLDQGSRTEAFF. Written as DNA, the CDR3 is TGTGCCAGCAGCTTAGATCAGGGCAGCAGGACTGAAGCTTTCTTT.

Only a few counts were recorded for this clonotype. The rearrangement joins TRBV5-4 to TRBJ1-1, with unresolved D. CDR3 length equals 13 residues. The V gene's germline CDR1 is SGHNT and CDR2 YYREEE (reference sequence). The V end was cut by 2 bases, the J end by 0 bases, with 5 bases between. CDR3 amino acids: CASSFTLNTEAFF. In nucleotides, the CDR3 is TGTGCCAGCAGCTTTACATTGAACACTGAAGCTTTCTTT. Supplemented by reference TRBV5-4 and TRBJ1-1, the full variable domain reads ETGVTQSPTHLIKTRGQQVTLRCSSQSGHNTVSWYQQALGQGPQFIFQYYREEENGRGNFPPRFSGLQFPNYSSELNVNALELDDSALYLCASSFTLNTEAFFGQGTRLTVV.

CDR3 nucleotide sequence: TGTGCCAGCAGTGACAGGGTGAGGGGCTACACCTTC. Translating it yields CASSDRVRGYTF. The chain combines TRBV3-1 with TRBJ1-2, with 7 positions matching TRBD1. Germline CDR1 and CDR2: LGHDT and YNNKEL (reference sequence). The ends lost 6 bases at V and 8 bases at J; junction bases unmatched: 6. The CDR3 is 12 amino acids. Variable domain in full (rest from reference TRBV3-1 and TRBJ1-2): DTAVSQTPKYLVTQMGNDKSIKCEQNLGHDTMYWYKQDSKKFLKIMFSYNNKELIINETVPNRFSPKSPDKAHLNLHINSLELGDSAVYFCASSDRVRGYTFGSGTRLTVV.

This clonotype was counted only a few times. This chain links TRBV9 with TRBJ2-7; tentatively, D is TRBD1 (6 bases). The V end lost 0 bases, the J end lost 3 bases, and 13 bases lay between the germline ends. From germline, CDR1 is SGDLS and CDR2 YYNGEE. There are 15 residues in the CDR3. The CDR3 DNA is TGTGCCAGCAGCGTAGATCAGGGGTCAAGCTACGAGCAGTACTTC. It yields the protein CASSVDQGSSYEQYF.

The chain links TRBV6-6 to TRBJ2-2; unclear D gene. There are 15 residues in the CDR3. Germline V gene lookup returns CDR1 MNHNY and CDR2 SVGAGI (reference sequence). Trimming left V 6 bases short and J 1 base short, with 12 bases between. This chain's CDR3 is CASRPLPLNTGELFF. The CDR3 DNA follows: TGTGCCAGCAGACCCCTCCCCCTGAACACCGGGGAGCTGTTTTTT.

This chain uses TRBV7-9 with TRBJ2-3, with D perhaps TRBD1 or TRBD2 (5 bases each). Per germline, CDR1 SEHNR and CDR2 FQNEAQ (reference sequence). With 6 bases removed from V and 2 bases from J, the gap between germline ends came to 15 bases. The CDR3 length is 15 residues. The CDR3 DNA follows: TGTGCCAGCAGGCCGACCGGGACCCCCACAGATACGCAGTATTTT. Amino acid sequence: CASRPTGTPTDTQYF.

V is TRBV4-3 and J is TRBJ2-2; no clear D gene. The CDR3 sequence is 15 residues long. CDR1 is LGHNA, CDR2 YSLEER, per germline. V was shortened by 0 bases and J by 4 bases, with 9 bases between the two germline ends. Written as DNA, the CDR3 is TGCGCCAGCAGCCAAGATCAGGTTGGCACCGGGGAGCTGTTTTTT. The encoded protein is CASSQDQVGTGELFF.

The chain recombines TRBV20-1 with TRBJ2-1, with 9 bases aligning to TRBD1. The germline CDR1 and CDR2 sequences are DFQATT and SNEGSKA (reference sequence). This CDR3 region has 16 residues. Losses at the gene ends were 6 bases for V and 9 bases for J; bases not matched to a gene: 18. In DNA form, the CDR3 reads TGCAGTGCCACCTCCTATTCCGGGACAGGGTTTGGTGAGCAGTTCTTC. Protein product: CSATSYSGTGFGEQFF.

The V gene is TRBV20-1, the J gene TRBJ2-5, with D hard to call. This CDR3 has 12 amino acids. Germline V lookup: CDR1 DFQATT, CDR2 SNEGSKA (reference sequence). Trimming took off 7 bases at V and 5 bases at J, with 14 bases between the two ends. The CDR3 spells CSVNPLGETQYF. DNA of the CDR3: TGCAGTGTAAACCCTCTAGGGGAGACCCAGTACTTC.

This chain connects TRBV6-5 to TRBJ2-5; D is unclear. The CDR3 extends over 14 amino acids. V lost 0 bases and J lost 5, with 10 bases in between. In germline, CDR1 is MNHEY, CDR2 SVGAGI. DNA of the CDR3: TGTGCCAGCAGTTACTCTTCGCCGACGGAGACCCAGTACTTC. Protein sequence: CASSYSSPTETQYF.

The chain combines TRBV29-1 with TRBJ2-1; D is undetermined. Germline-derived CDR1 and CDR2 are SQVTM and ANQGSEA. V gave up 4 bases and J gave up 4 bases, with 8 bases separating them. The CDR3 totals 12 residues. The CDR3: CSVVGDYNEQFF. In DNA form, the CDR3 reads TGCAGCGTTGTAGGAGATTACAATGAGCAGTTCTTC.

This chain uses TRBV7-9 with TRBJ2-5, with no clear D. V lost 8 bases to trimming and J lost 1 base, with 14 bases between them. Germline CDR1 SEHNR, CDR2 FQNEAQ (reference sequence). The CDR3 covers 14 residues. The CDR3 coding sequence is TGTGCCAGCCAAACCCCCCTCGGCCAAGAGACCCAGTACTTC. Amino acids: CASQTPLGQETQYF.

The gene calls are TRBV12-3 or TRBV12-4 and TRBJ2-5; 7 nucleotides align to TRBD2. The CDR3 extends over 13 amino acids. Losses at the gene ends were 7 bases for V and 3 bases for J; bases not matched to a gene: 5. For the CDR3, the DNA is TGTGCCAGCACCAGCGGACTAGAAGAGACCCAGTACTTC. It is translated as CASTSGLEETQYF.

This clonotype appeared many times. A junction boundary mismatches the germline segment, possibly from a read error. The chain has TRBV5-1 and TRBJ1-1, with TRBD1 matching over 9 bases. Germline CDR1 is SGHRS and CDR2 is YFSETQ. The CDR3 length is 13 residues. The CDR3 coding sequence is TGTGCCAGCAGCCTGACAGGGGGCACTGAAGCTTTCTTT. Translating it yields CASSLTGGTEAFF.

This clonotype has only a few counts. The V call is TRBV27, the J call TRBJ2-1; possibly TRBD2 for D (6 bases). Germline V gives CDR1 MNHEY, CDR2 SMNVEV (reference sequence). Trimming took 5 bases from V and 6 from J, leaving 17 bases between them. This CDR3 spans 15 amino acids. The CDR3: CASSVGSRGFNEQFF. Here the CDR3 DNA reads TGTGCCAGCAGTGTAGGTAGTCGGGGGTTCAATGAGCAGTTCTTC.

The chain combines TRBV7-9 with TRBJ2-6, with no clear D. The CDR3 has 17 amino acids. V was shortened by 3 bases and J by 2 bases, with 14 bases between the two germline ends. The germline V gene encodes CDR1 SEHNR and CDR2 FQNEAQ (reference sequence). CDR3 DNA: TGTGCCAGCAGCTTCAACACACAAATGGCTGGGGCCAACGTCCTGACTTTC. It codes for CASSFNTQMAGANVLTF. Drawing the rest from reference TRBV7-9 and TRBJ2-6, the complete variable domain is DTGVSQNPRHKITKRGQNVTFRCDPISEHNRLYWYRQTLGQGPEFLTYFQNEAQLEKSRLLSDRFSAERPKGSFSTLEIQRTEQGDSAMYLCASSFNTQMAGANVLTFGAGSRLTVL.

The V and J genes are TRBV7-2 and TRBJ1-1; D is undetermined. Germline CDR1 and CDR2: SGHTA and FQGNSA. V gave up 2 bases and J gave up 0 bases, with 10 bases separating them. CDR3 size: 15 residues. The CDR3 bases are TGTGCCAGCAGCTTAATGACGGGGATGAACACTGAAGCTTTCTTT. It specifies CASSLMTGMNTEAFF.

The chain is built from TRBV11-2 and TRBJ2-5; 8 bases agree with TRBD2. From germline, CDR1 is SGHAT and CDR2 FQNNGV. Losses at the gene ends were 1 base for V and 5 bases for J; bases not matched to a gene: 6. This CDR3 is 15 amino acids long. CDR3 protein: CASSLAGLGSETQYF. CDR3 DNA sequence: TGTGCCAGCAGCTTAGCGGGACTAGGGTCGGAGACCCAGTACTTC.

The genes are TRBV9 and TRBJ1-2, with unresolved D. V was clipped by 2 bases and J by 0 bases, with 8 bases between them. The CDR3 extends over 14 amino acids. CDR1 SGDLS and CDR2 YYNGEE come from the germline V gene. CDR3 sequence: CASSVVGANYGYTF. The CDR3 nucleotides are TGTGCCAGCAGCGTGGTCGGAGCTAACTATGGCTACACCTTC.